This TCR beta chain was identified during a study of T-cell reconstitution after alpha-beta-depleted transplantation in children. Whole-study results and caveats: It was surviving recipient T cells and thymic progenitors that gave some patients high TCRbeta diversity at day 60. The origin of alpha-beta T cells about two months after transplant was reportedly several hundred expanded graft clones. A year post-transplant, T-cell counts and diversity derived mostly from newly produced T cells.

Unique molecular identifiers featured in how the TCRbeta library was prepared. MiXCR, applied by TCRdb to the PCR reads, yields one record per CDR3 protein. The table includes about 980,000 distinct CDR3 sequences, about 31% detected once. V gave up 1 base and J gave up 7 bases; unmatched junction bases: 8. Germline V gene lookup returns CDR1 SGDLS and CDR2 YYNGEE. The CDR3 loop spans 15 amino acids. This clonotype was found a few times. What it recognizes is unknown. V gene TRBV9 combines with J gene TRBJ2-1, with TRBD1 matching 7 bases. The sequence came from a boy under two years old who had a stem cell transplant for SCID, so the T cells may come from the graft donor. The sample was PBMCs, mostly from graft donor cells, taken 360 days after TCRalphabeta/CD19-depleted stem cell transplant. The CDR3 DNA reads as TGTGCCAGCAGCGTAACCTACAGGGGCATTAATGAGCAGTTCTTC. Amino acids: CASSVTYRGINEQFF.